Below, 19 T cell receptor beta chains from the same sample are listed, as sequenced in a study of blood T cell repertoires in COVID-19. Using immunoSEQ multiplex PCR, the repertoire was profiled, and TCRdb retains in-frame clones only, with some absent. This sample has 240,000 or so clones, with approximately 82% found just once. Input material: peripheral blood. These TCRs come from a woman aged 80 or over with acute or convalescent COVID-19.

This chain joins TRBV9 and TRBJ1-1; D not resolved. Germline lookup yields CDR1 SGDLS and CDR2 YYNGEE. This CDR3 region has 14 residues. The V and J ends lost 0 bases and 7 bases respectively, with 13 bases between them. CDR3 sequence: CASSVAPGRDEAFF. The CDR3 region has the DNA TGTGCCAGCAGCGTAGCCCCTGGACGGGATGAAGCTTTCTTT.

The chain links TRBV24-1 to TRBJ2-1; no firm D call. The CDR3 sequence is 16 residues long. From germline, CDR1 is KGHDR and CDR2 SFDVKD. The V end lost 3 bases, the J end lost 4 bases, and 15 bases lay between the germline ends. CDR3 nucleotide sequence: TGTGCCACCAGTGATCCGAGGTCAGAGAATTACAATGAGCAGTTCTTC. Translating it yields CATSDPRSENYNEQFF.

The rearrangement joins TRBV28 to TRBJ1-5, with D possibly matching TRBD1 (5 bases). Germline loops: CDR1 MDHEN, CDR2 SYDVKM. V lost 6 bases to trimming and J lost 5 bases, with 23 bases between them. This CDR3 region has 17 residues. CDR3 protein: CASSSVSTGFTDQPQHF. The CDR3 DNA reads TGTGCCAGCAGCTCAGTCTCAACAGGTTTTACCGATCAGCCCCAGCATTTT.

The chain joins TRBV11-2 to TRBJ2-1; TRBD2 matches 7 bases. Germline CDR1 is SGHAT and CDR2 is FQNNGV. This CDR3 region has 13 residues. Trimming cost V 3 bases and J 8 bases; bases outside gene matches: 4. The CDR3 coding sequence is TGTGCCAGCAGCTTGGCGGGAGTACATGAGCAGTTCTTC. Translating it yields CASSLAGVHEQFF.

The rearrangement links TRBV6-1 to TRBJ1-2; TRBD1 matches at 9 bases. Germline loops: CDR1 MNHNS, CDR2 SASEGT. The trim removed 2 bases at V and 4 bases at J, leaving 5 bases unmatched. This CDR3 has 15 residues. CDR3 region: CASSERGQGVYGYTF. In nucleotides, the CDR3 is TGTGCCAGCAGTGAACGGGGACAGGGTGTCTATGGCTACACCTTC.

The V gene is TRBV5-1, the J gene TRBJ1-2, with 9 nucleotides matching TRBD1. This CDR3 has 14 residues. The V segment lost 0 bases and the J segment 7 bases; nucleotides outside the gene matches: 4. Germline V lookup: CDR1 SGHRS, CDR2 YFSETQ. CDR3 in DNA: TGCGCCAGCAGCTTGGGACAGGGGGTAGTTGGCTACACCTTC. It codes for CASSLGQGVVGYTF.

V gene TRBV7-2 combines with J gene TRBJ1-2, with 8 bases aligning to TRBD1. CDR3 length equals 15 residues. The trim removed 5 bases at V and 4 bases at J, leaving 9 bases unmatched. Germline loops: CDR1 SGHTA, CDR2 FQGNSA. In DNA form, the CDR3 reads TGTGCCAGCAGCGCCCAGTCCGGACAGGGCTATGGCTACACCTTC. It codes for CASSAQSGQGYGYTF. Full variable domain (rest looked up from reference TRBV7-2 and TRBJ1-2): GAGVSQSPSNKVTEKGKDVELRCDPISGHTALYWYRQSLGQGLEFLIYFQGNSAPDKSGLPSDRFSAERTGGSVSTLTIQRTQQEDSAVYLCASSAQSGQGYGYTFGSGTRLTVV.

The rearrangement uses TRBV28 and TRBJ2-1; TRBD2 agrees at 11 bases. The J segment lost 2 bases and the V segment lost 6 bases, leaving 6 bases of the junction unmatched. This CDR3 comprises 16 residues. CDR1 and CDR2 from the germline V gene are MDHEN and SYDVKM. The CDR3 protein is CASRKTSGIPYNEQFF. The DNA of the CDR3 is TGTGCCAGCAGGAAGACTAGCGGGATCCCCTACAATGAGCAGTTCTTC. The full variable domain, in which reference TRBV28 and TRBJ2-1 provide the parts outside the CDR3, is DVKVTQSSRYLVKRTGEKVFLECVQDMDHENMFWYRQDPGLGLRLIYFSYDVKMKEKGDIPEGYSVSREKKERFSLILESASTNQTSMYLCASRKTSGIPYNEQFFGPGTRLTVL.

This clone appeared a single time. V usage is TRBV10-3 and J usage is TRBJ2-3, with TRBD2 matching over 13 bases. CDR1 ENHRY and CDR2 SYGVKD come from the germline V gene. The V and J ends lost 7 bases and 14 bases, in that order; junction bases with no gene match: 18. This CDR3 has 16 residues. CDR3 loop: CAIIAYPGLAGSLGYF. The CDR3 nucleotides are TGTGCCATCATTGCATACCCGGGACTAGCGGGGTCCCTCGGGTATTTT.

The chain combines TRBV28 with TRBJ1-1, with a weak D call TRBD1 (5 bases). Trimming cost V 1 base and J 11 bases, with 11 bases left between them. From germline, CDR1 is MDHEN and CDR2 SYDVKM. The CDR3 is 12 amino acids. The CDR3: CASSLSAGRAFF. Here the CDR3 DNA reads TGTGCCAGCAGTTTATCGGCAGGGCGGGCTTTCTTT.

The chain employs TRBV9 and TRBJ2-5, with TRBD2 identical over 12 bases. J lost 2 bases, V lost 3 bases, and 11 bases had no gene match. This CDR3 spans 18 amino acids. Germline V gene lookup returns CDR1 SGDLS and CDR2 YYNGEE. The CDR3, as DNA: TGTGCCAGCAGCGAGGGGGGACTAGCGGGCCGAATACAAGAGACCCAGTACTTC. It specifies CASSEGGLAGRIQETQYF.

The J gene is TRBJ2-5, the V gene TRBV28, with 7 bases matching TRBD1. CDR3 length: 14 residues. Germline V lookup: CDR1 MDHEN, CDR2 SYDVKM. V shed 5 bases and J 2 bases; nucleotides not matched to a gene: 5. This chain's CDR3 is CASSNRGSQETQYF. The CDR3 nucleotides are TGTGCCAGCAGTAACAGGGGAAGTCAAGAGACCCAGTACTTC.

As to this clone: The conserved phenylalanine or tryptophan normally closing the CDR3 is absent here, so this likely arose from a read error. The DNA is omitted, as the CDR3 cannot be located on it reliably, and the CDR3 follows TCRdb's listing. J is TRBJ2-7 and V is TRBV3-1 (or the pseudogene TRBV3-2); the table's D call, TRBD2, has no DNA check behind it. From germline, CDR1 is LGHDT and CDR2 YNNKEL (reference sequence). The CDR3 has 13 residues if both end residues are counted. CDR3: CASSQGGGWGLAT.

The rearrangement links TRBV7-8 to TRBJ2-7, with a tentative D call TRBD1 (6 bases). Trimming stripped 4 bases from V and 2 bases from J, with 9 bases between. The CDR3 consists of 13 residues. Germline V gives CDR1 SGHVS, CDR2 FQNEAQ. The CDR3 region is CASSSKGAYEQYF. CDR3 coding DNA: TGTGCCAGCAGCTCGAAGGGGGCCTACGAGCAGTACTTC.

The chain employs TRBV29-1 and TRBJ2-3, with TRBD2 as a possible D gene (5 bases). Trimming took off 3 bases at V and 5 bases at J, with 12 bases between the two ends. The CDR3 sequence is 13 residues long. The germline CDR1 and CDR2 sequences are SQVTM and ANQGSEA. The chain's CDR3 is CSVEYLRGDTQYF. CDR3 sequence (DNA): TGCAGCGTTGAGTATCTCCGGGGAGATACGCAGTATTTT.

The chain joins TRBV28 to TRBJ1-1, with TRBD1 as a possible D gene (5 bases). Trimming pared 2 bases from V and 3 bases from J, leaving 19 bases between. Germline V CDR1 and CDR2: MDHEN, SYDVKM. The CDR3 consists of 17 residues. CDR3 sequence reads: CASSLGGTGLLYTEAFF. In DNA, the CDR3 is TGTGCCAGCAGTTTAGGCGGGACGGGGCTTTTGTACACTGAAGCTTTCTTT. The variable domain in full, completed from reference TRBV28 and TRBJ1-1, reads DVKVTQSSRYLVKRTGEKVFLECVQDMDHENMFWYRQDPGLGLRLIYFSYDVKMKEKGDIPEGYSVSREKKERFSLILESASTNQTSMYLCASSLGGTGLLYTEAFFGQGTRLTVV.

The V and J genes are TRBV27 and TRBJ2-1, with 7 bases fitting TRBD2. J gave up 1 base and V 5 bases, and 11 bases lay outside the gene matches. The CDR3 is 17 amino acids. Looked up from germline, CDR1 is MNHEY and CDR2 is SMNVEV (reference sequence). CDR3 in DNA: TGTGCCAGCAGTACCCGACTAGCTTCAGAATCCTACAATGAGCAGTTCTTC. Translating gives CASSTRLASESYNEQFF.

This clone was recorded a few times. The chain employs TRBV9 and TRBJ1-2; 11 bases match TRBD1. Germline assignment: CDR1 SGDLS and CDR2 YYNGEE. The CDR3 has 15 residues. After removal of 4 bases from V and 3 bases from J, the junction contained 5 bases not matched to a gene. For the CDR3, the DNA is TGTGCCAGCAGCCCCGGACAGGGGGCTTACTATGGCTACACCTTC. Residues: CASSPGQGAYYGYTF. The full variable domain, its missing parts supplied by reference TRBV9 and TRBJ1-2, is DSGVTQTPKHLITATGQRVTLRCSPRSGDLSVYWYQQSLDQGLQFLIQYYNGEERAKGNILERFSAQQFPDLHSELNLSSLELGDSALYFCASSPGQGAYYGYTFGSGTRLTVV.

The rearrangement joins TRBV28 to TRBJ1-1; 9 bases fit TRBD1. CDR3 size: 14 residues. Germline CDR1 MDHEN, CDR2 SYDVKM. V was pared by 8 bases and J by 0 bases, with 4 bases of the junction left unmatched. The CDR3: CASGWTGVNTEAFF. CDR3 sequence (DNA): TGTGCCAGCGGGTGGACAGGGGTGAACACTGAAGCTTTCTTT.